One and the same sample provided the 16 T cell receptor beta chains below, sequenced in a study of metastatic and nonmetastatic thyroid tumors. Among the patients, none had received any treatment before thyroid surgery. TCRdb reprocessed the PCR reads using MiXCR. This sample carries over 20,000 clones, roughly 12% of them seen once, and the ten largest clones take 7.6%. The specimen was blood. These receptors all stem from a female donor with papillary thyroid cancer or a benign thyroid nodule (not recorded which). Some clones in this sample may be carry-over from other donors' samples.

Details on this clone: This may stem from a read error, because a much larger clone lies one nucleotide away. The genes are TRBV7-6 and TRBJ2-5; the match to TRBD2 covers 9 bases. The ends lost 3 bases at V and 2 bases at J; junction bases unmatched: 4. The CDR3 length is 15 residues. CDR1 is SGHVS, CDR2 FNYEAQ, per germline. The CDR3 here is CASSFSGSRQETQYF. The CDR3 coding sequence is TGTGCCAGCAGCTTTAGCGGGAGTAGGCAAGAGACCCAGTACTTC.

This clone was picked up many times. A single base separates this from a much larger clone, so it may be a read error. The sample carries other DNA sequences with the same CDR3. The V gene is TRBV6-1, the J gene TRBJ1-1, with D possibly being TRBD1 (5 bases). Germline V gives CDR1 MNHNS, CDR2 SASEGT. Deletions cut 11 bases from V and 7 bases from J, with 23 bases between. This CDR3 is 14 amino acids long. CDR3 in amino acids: CAGCQSGAAVEAFF. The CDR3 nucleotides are TGTGCCGGTTGCCAGTCCGGGGCCGCCGTTGAAGCTTTCTTT.

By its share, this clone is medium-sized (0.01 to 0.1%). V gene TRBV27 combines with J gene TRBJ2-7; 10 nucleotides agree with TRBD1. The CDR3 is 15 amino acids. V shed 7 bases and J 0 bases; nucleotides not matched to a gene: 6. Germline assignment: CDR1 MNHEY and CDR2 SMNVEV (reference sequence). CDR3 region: CASTTGQGSSYEQYF. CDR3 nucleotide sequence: TGTGCCAGCACCACGGGACAGGGGAGCTCCTACGAGCAGTACTTC.

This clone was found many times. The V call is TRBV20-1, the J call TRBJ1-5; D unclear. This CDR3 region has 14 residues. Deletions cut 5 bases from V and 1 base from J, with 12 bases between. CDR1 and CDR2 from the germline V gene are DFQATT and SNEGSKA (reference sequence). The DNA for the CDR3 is TGCAGTGCTTTACCCTACTCCAGCAATCAGCCCCAGCATTTT. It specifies CSALPYSSNQPQHF.

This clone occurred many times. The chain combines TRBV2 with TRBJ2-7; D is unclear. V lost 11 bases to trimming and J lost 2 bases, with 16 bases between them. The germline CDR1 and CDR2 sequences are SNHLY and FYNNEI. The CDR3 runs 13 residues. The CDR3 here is CAGQYVGPYEQYF. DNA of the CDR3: TGTGCCGGGCAGTACGTGGGTCCCTACGAGCAGTACTTC.

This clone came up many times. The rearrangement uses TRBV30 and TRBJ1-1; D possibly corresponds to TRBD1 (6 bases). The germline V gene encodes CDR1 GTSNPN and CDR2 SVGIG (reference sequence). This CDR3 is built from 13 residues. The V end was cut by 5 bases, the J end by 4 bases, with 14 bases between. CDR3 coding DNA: TGTGCCTGGGACACAGGGATCAGCACTGAAGCTTTCTTT. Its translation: CAWDTGISTEAFF.

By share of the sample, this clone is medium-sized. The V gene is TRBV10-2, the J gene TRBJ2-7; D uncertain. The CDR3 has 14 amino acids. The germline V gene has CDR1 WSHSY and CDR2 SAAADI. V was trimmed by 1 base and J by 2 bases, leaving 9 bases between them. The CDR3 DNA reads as TGCGCCAGCAGTGAGTTGGCTGGCCCCTACGAGCAGTACTTC. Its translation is CASSELAGPYEQYF.

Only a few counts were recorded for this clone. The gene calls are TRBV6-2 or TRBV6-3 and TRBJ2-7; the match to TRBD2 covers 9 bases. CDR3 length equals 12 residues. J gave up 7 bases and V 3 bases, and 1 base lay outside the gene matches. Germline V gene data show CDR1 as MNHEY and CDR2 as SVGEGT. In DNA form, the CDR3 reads TGTGCCAGCAGTTATGCGGGAGGGGAGCAGTACTTC. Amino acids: CASSYAGGEQYF.

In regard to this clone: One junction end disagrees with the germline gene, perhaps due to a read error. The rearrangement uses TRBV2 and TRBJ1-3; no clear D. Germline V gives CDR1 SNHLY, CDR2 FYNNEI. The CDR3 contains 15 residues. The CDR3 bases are TGTGCCAGCAGTGACGGGATAAGCTCTGGAGACACCATATATTTT. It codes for CASSDGISSGDTIYF.

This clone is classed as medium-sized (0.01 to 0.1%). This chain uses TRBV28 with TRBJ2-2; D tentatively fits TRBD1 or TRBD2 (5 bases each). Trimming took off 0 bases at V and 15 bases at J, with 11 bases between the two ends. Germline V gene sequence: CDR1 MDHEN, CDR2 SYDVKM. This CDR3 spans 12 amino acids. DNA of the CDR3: TGTGCCAGCAGTTTATGGGGGGAGAAGGTGTTTTTT. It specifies CASSLWGEKVFF.

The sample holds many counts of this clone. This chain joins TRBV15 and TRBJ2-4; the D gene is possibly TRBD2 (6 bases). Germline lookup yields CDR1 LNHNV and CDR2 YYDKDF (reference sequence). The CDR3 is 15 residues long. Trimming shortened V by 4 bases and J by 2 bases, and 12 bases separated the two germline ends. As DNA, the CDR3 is TGTGCCACCAGCATCCCTAGCGCAACCAAAAACATTCAGTACTTC. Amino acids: CATSIPSATKNIQYF. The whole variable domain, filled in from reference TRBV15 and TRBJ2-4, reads DAMVIQNPRYQVTQFGKPVTLSCSQTLNHNVMYWYQQKSSQAPKLLFHYYDKDFNNEADTPDNFQSRRPNTSFCFLDIRSPGLGDTAMYLCATSIPSATKNIQYFGAGTRLSVL.

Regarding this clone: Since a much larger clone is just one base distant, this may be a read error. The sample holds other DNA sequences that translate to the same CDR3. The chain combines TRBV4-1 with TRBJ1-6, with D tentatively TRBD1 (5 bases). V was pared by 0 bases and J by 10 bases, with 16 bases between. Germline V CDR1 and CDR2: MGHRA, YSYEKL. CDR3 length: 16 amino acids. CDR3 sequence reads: CASSQETRQGGSPLHF. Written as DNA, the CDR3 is TGCGCCAGCAGCCAAGAGACCCGGCAGGGAGGCTCACCCCTCCACTTT.

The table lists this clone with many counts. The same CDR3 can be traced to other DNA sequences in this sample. CDR3 loop: CSVESAGGFEQFF. CDR3 nucleotides: TGCAGCGTTGAGTCTGCGGGAGGGTTCGAGCAGTTCTTC. This chain links TRBV29-1 with TRBJ2-1; TRBD2 matches 9 bases. Germline V CDR1 and CDR2: SQVTM, ANQGSEA. V lost 3 bases and J lost 10; bases outside the gene matches: 7. The CDR3 extends over 13 amino acids.

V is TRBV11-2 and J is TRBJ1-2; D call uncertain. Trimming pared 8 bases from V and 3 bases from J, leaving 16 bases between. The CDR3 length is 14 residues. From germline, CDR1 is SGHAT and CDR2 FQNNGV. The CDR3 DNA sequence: TGTGCCAGCCGCCCCTCGGCGGATTACTATGGCTACACCTTC. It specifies CASRPSADYYGYTF.

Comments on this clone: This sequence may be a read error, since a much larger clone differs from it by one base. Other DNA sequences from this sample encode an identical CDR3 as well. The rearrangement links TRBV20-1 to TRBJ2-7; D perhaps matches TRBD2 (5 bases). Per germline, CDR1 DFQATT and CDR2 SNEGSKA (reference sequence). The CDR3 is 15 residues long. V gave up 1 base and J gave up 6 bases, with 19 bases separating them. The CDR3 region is CSARGAGGWVGEQYF. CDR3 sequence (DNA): TGCAGTGCTAGAGGGGCTGGAGGTTGGGTGGGCGAGCAGTACTTC.

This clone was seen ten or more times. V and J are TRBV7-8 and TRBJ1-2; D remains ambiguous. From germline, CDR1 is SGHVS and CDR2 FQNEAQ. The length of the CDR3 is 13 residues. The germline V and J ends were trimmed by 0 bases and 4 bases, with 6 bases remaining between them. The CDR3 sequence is CASSLAGSYGYTF. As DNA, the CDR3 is TGTGCCAGCAGCTTAGCAGGGTCCTATGGCTACACCTTC.